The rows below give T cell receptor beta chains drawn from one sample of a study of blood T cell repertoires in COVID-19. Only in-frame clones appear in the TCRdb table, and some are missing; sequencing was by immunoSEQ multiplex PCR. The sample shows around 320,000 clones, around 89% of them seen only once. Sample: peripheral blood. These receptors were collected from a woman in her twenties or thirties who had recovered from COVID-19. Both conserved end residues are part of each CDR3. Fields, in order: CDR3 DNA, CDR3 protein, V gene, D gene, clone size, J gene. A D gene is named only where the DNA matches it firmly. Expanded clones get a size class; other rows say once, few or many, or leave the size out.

CDR3nt: TGTGCCAGCAGGCCACTAGCAAATACGCAGTATTTT
CDR3aa: CASRPLANTQYF
v_gene: TRBV2
d_gene: NA
abundance: few
j_gene: TRBJ2-3

CDR3nt: TGTGCCAGCAGCTTAGGTGGGCAGGGGAACAATCAGCCCCAGCATTTT
CDR3aa: CASSLGGQGNNQPQHF
v_gene: TRBV7-8
d_gene: NA
abundance: NA
j_gene: TRBJ1-5

CDR3nt: TGCGCCAGCAGCCCCACCGGGACTAGCGGCTACAATGAGCAGTTCTTC
CDR3aa: CASSPTGTSGYNEQFF
v_gene: TRBV4-3
d_gene: TRBD2
abundance: NA
j_gene: TRBJ2-1

CDR3nt: TGTGCCAGCCAAGGACAGGGGGGCTATGGCTACACCTTC
CDR3aa: CASQGQGGYGYTF
v_gene: TRBV18
d_gene: TRBD1
abundance: NA
j_gene: TRBJ1-2

CDR3nt: TGTGCCAGCAGCGTAGTCGGGTTCTATGGCTACACCTTC
CDR3aa: CASSVVGFYGYTF
v_gene: TRBV9
d_gene: NA
abundance: NA
j_gene: TRBJ1-2

CDR3nt: TGTGCCAGCAACCTACCGGGGGGGTTGCAGTTCTTC
CDR3aa: CASNLPGGLQFF
v_gene: TRBV11-2
d_gene: TRBD2
abundance: NA
j_gene: TRBJ2-1

CDR3nt: TGTGCCAGCAGCACCCCCGGGAGGTCCCCCTACGAGCAGTACTTC
CDR3aa: CASSTPGRSPYEQYF
v_gene: TRBV5-4
d_gene: TRBD2
abundance: once
j_gene: TRBJ2-7

CDR3nt: TGTGCCAGCAGGAGGACTAGCTTTGCCTACGAGCAGTACTTC
CDR3aa: CASRRTSFAYEQYF
v_gene: TRBV7-6
d_gene: TRBD2
abundance: NA
j_gene: TRBJ2-7

CDR3nt: TGTGCCAGCACCTTCCGTGGGGACAAGCCCTACGAGCAGTACTTC
CDR3aa: CASTFRGDKPYEQYF
v_gene: TRBV6-6
d_gene: NA
abundance: NA
j_gene: TRBJ2-7

CDR3nt: TGCGCCAGCAGCTTGGTTTTCAGAAGGGGTAGCAATGAGCAGTTCTTC
CDR3aa: CASSLVFRRGSNEQFF
v_gene: TRBV5-1
d_gene: NA
abundance: NA
j_gene: TRBJ2-1

CDR3nt: TGTGCCAGCAGTTACTACAGGGGGAGAGAGACCCAGTACTTC
CDR3aa: CASSYYRGRETQYF
v_gene: TRBV6-5
d_gene: TRBD1
abundance: NA
j_gene: TRBJ2-5

CDR3nt: TGTGCCAGCAGCTTATTTAGTGGCACAGATACGCAGTATTTT
CDR3aa: CASSLFSGTDTQYF
v_gene: TRBV7-2
d_gene: NA
abundance: NA
j_gene: TRBJ2-3

CDR3nt: TGTGCCAGCAGTTCCCACCTAGCGGGACCCGCCAATACGCAGTATTTT
CDR3aa: CASSSHLAGPANTQYF
v_gene: TRBV28
d_gene: TRBD2
abundance: NA
j_gene: TRBJ2-3

CDR3nt: TGTGCCAGCAGTGATCGCGGGGTCTACAATGAGCAGTTCTTC
CDR3aa: CASSDRGVYNEQFF
v_gene: TRBV2
d_gene: NA
abundance: NA
j_gene: TRBJ2-1

CDR3nt: TGTGCCAGTAACATCCCCCGCTATGGCTACACCTTC
CDR3aa: CASNIPRYGYTF
v_gene: TRBV19
d_gene: NA
abundance: NA
j_gene: TRBJ1-2

CDR3nt: TGTGCCAGTGCGGACTCAAGAGTTTCACCCCTCCACTTT
CDR3aa: CASADSRVSPLHF
v_gene: TRBV28
d_gene: NA
abundance: NA
j_gene: TRBJ1-6

CDR3nt: TGTGCCAGCAGCCCGGGGGACCGGGGGATCAACAATGAGCAGTTCTTC
CDR3aa: CASSPGDRGINNEQFF
v_gene: TRBV7-6
d_gene: NA
abundance: NA
j_gene: TRBJ2-1

CDR3nt: TGTGCCAGCAGCTACGAAGAAGCGCAGCCCCAGCATTTT
CDR3aa: CASSYEEAQPQHF
v_gene: TRBV7-9
d_gene: NA
abundance: NA
j_gene: TRBJ1-5

CDR3nt: TGTGCCAGCAGCTCCCAGGCAGGGGAAGAGACCCAGTACTTC
CDR3aa: CASSSQAGEETQYF
v_gene: TRBV7-9
d_gene: NA
abundance: NA
j_gene: TRBJ2-5

CDR3nt: TGTGCCAGCAGTTTCGTTTCGGCAGGGGGCAATAATGAGCAGTTCTTC
CDR3aa: CASSFVSAGGNNEQFF
v_gene: TRBV28
d_gene: TRBD1
abundance: NA
j_gene: TRBJ2-1

CDR3nt: TGTGCCAGCAGCTTACAGTTGTACGAGCAGTACTTC
CDR3aa: CASSLQLYEQYF
v_gene: TRBV7-2
d_gene: NA
abundance: NA
j_gene: TRBJ2-7

CDR3nt: TGTGCCATCAGTGAAGTAAGGACAGACCTCTTC
CDR3aa: CAISEVRTDLF
v_gene: TRBV10-3
d_gene: NA
abundance: once
j_gene: TRBJ1-2

CDR3nt: TGCGCCAGCAGCTTGGACGGGGGGAGCACAGATACGCAGTATTTT
CDR3aa: CASSLDGGSTDTQYF
v_gene: TRBV5-1
d_gene: TRBD2
abundance: NA
j_gene: TRBJ2-3

CDR3nt: TGTGCCAGCAGCCGGGACAGGGGGGAGACCCAGTACTTC
CDR3aa: CASSRDRGETQYF
v_gene: TRBV11-3
d_gene: TRBD1
abundance: NA
j_gene: TRBJ2-5

CDR3nt: TGTGCCAGCAGCTTAAAAGGGAGGGCAAGCACTGAAGCTTTCTTT
CDR3aa: CASSLKGRASTEAFF
v_gene: TRBV7-3
d_gene: NA
abundance: NA
j_gene: TRBJ1-1

CDR3nt: TGTGCCAGCAGCCAAGGCCTGGACAGTAACTATGGCTACACCTTC
CDR3aa: CASSQGLDSNYGYTF
v_gene: TRBV4-2
d_gene: NA
abundance: NA
j_gene: TRBJ1-2

CDR3nt: TGTGCCAGCAGCTTAGGAAGGACAGGGGCCCTCACAGATACGCAGTATTTT
CDR3aa: CASSLGRTGALTDTQYF
v_gene: TRBV7-9
d_gene: TRBD1
abundance: NA
j_gene: TRBJ2-3

CDR3nt: TGTGCCAGCAGTGAAAGACACCTGAACACTGAAGCTTTCTTT
CDR3aa: CASSERHLNTEAFF
v_gene: TRBV6-1
d_gene: NA
abundance: few
j_gene: TRBJ1-1

CDR3nt: TGTGCCAGCAGTCCAGTCACCCGCAATCAGCCCCAGCATTTT
CDR3aa: CASSPVTRNQPQHF
v_gene: TRBV27
d_gene: NA
abundance: NA
j_gene: TRBJ1-5

CDR3nt: TGTGCCACCACCGGGCAGGGCTCCTACAATGAGCAGTTCTTC
CDR3aa: CATTGQGSYNEQFF
v_gene: TRBV24-1
d_gene: NA
abundance: NA
j_gene: TRBJ2-1

CDR3nt: TGTGCCAGTACCTTGACAGGGGGAAATTCACCCCTCCACTTT
CDR3aa: CASTLTGGNSPLHF
v_gene: TRBV19
d_gene: TRBD1
abundance: NA
j_gene: TRBJ1-6

CDR3nt: TGTGCCAGCAGTTCTAAACTAGCGTTAGCCCGGTATTTT
CDR3aa: CASSSKLALARYF
v_gene: TRBV27
d_gene: TRBD2
abundance: NA
j_gene: TRBJ2-3

CDR3nt: TGTGCCAGCAGTTACTCGGGGCGGAAAATCTCCTACGAGCAGTACTTC
CDR3aa: CASSYSGRKISYEQYF
v_gene: TRBV6-2/TRBV6-3
d_gene: NA
abundance: NA
j_gene: TRBJ2-7

CDR3nt: TGCGCCAGCAGCTTAAACAGGGACGGCTACACCTTC
CDR3aa: CASSLNRDGYTF
v_gene: TRBV5-1
d_gene: NA
abundance: NA
j_gene: TRBJ1-2

CDR3nt: TGTGCCAGCAGTGCCGCAGGGGGCGCTGAGGGCAATCAGCCCCAGCATTTT
CDR3aa: CASSAAGGAEGNQPQHF
v_gene: TRBV6-2/TRBV6-3
d_gene: TRBD1
abundance: NA
j_gene: TRBJ1-5

CDR3nt: TGCGCCAGCAGGGGTACTAGCTCTGGAAACACCATATATTTT
CDR3aa: CASRGTSSGNTIYF
v_gene: TRBV10-1
d_gene: NA
abundance: few
j_gene: TRBJ1-3

CDR3nt: TGCGCCAGCAGACAGGGCCAAGAGACCCAGTACTTC
CDR3aa: CASRQGQETQYF
v_gene: TRBV5-1
d_gene: NA
abundance: NA
j_gene: TRBJ2-5

CDR3nt: TGTGCCAGCAGCCCCCGTCACAGGGAAGGGGCCAACGTCCTGACTTTC
CDR3aa: CASSPRHREGANVLTF
v_gene: TRBV7-3
d_gene: NA
abundance: NA
j_gene: TRBJ2-6

CDR3nt: TGTGCCAGCAGCCAAGATACGGTGACGCAGTATTTT
CDR3aa: CASSQDTVTQYF
v_gene: TRBV3-1/TRBV3-2
d_gene: NA
abundance: NA
j_gene: TRBJ2-3

CDR3nt: TGTGCCAGCAGTCCCAGACAGGGCTCATTAGCCAAAAACATTCAGTACTTC
CDR3aa: CASSPRQGSLAKNIQYF
v_gene: TRBV5-4
d_gene: TRBD1
abundance: NA
j_gene: TRBJ2-4

CDR3nt: TGTGCCAGCAGTGAAAGGGGACAGGGGGCCCAGCCCCAGCATTTT
CDR3aa: CASSERGQGAQPQHF
v_gene: TRBV2
d_gene: TRBD1
abundance: NA
j_gene: TRBJ1-5

CDR3nt: TGCGCCAGCAGCCCGGCTTTCAGCGGGGGGAGCTCCTACAATGAGCAGTTCTTC
CDR3aa: CASSPAFSGGSSYNEQFF
v_gene: TRBV5-1
d_gene: TRBD2
abundance: NA
j_gene: TRBJ2-1

CDR3nt: TGCGCCAGCAGCTTGGCGGGTTACGGAAACACCATATATTTT
CDR3aa: CASSLAGYGNTIYF
v_gene: TRBV5-1
d_gene: NA
abundance: NA
j_gene: TRBJ1-3

CDR3nt: TGCGCCAGCAGCTTGGGCGGGGGGGCGGAAAATGAGCAGTTCTTC
CDR3aa: CASSLGGGAENEQFF
v_gene: TRBV5-1
d_gene: TRBD2
abundance: NA
j_gene: TRBJ2-1

CDR3nt: TGTGCCACCATACGACACAACTACGAGCAGTACTTC
CDR3aa: CATIRHNYEQYF
v_gene: TRBV28
d_gene: NA
abundance: NA
j_gene: TRBJ2-7

CDR3nt: TGTGCCAGCAGTTTAGGAGGTGGAGAAGCTTTCTTT
CDR3aa: CASSLGGGEAFF
v_gene: TRBV28
d_gene: NA
abundance: NA
j_gene: TRBJ1-1

CDR3nt: TGTGCCAGCAGGCCCGCGGTAGCGGGGGGGCGGGATACGCAGTATTTT
CDR3aa: CASRPAVAGGRDTQYF
v_gene: TRBV27
d_gene: TRBD2
abundance: NA
j_gene: TRBJ2-3

CDR3nt: TGCGCCAGCAGCCTCGGCGGGGGGAGCTCCTACGAGCAGTACTTC
CDR3aa: CASSLGGGSSYEQYF
v_gene: TRBV4-1
d_gene: TRBD2
abundance: NA
j_gene: TRBJ2-7

CDR3nt: TGTGCCAGCAGTTTGAGGAGGGGGGCCGGGACTAATTGGGAGCAGTACTTC
CDR3aa: CASSLRRGAGTNWEQYF
v_gene: TRBV28
d_gene: NA
abundance: NA
j_gene: TRBJ2-7

CDR3nt: TGCGCCAGCAGCCTCACCCCGGGACTAGCGGGGGGACTGGCTGGGAGAGATGAGCAGTTCTTC
CDR3aa: CASSLTPGLAGGLAGRDEQFF
v_gene: TRBV4-1
d_gene: TRBD2
abundance: NA
j_gene: TRBJ2-1

CDR3nt: TGTGCCAGCTCACCGGGACACCTTAATCAGCCCCAGCATTTT
CDR3aa: CASSPGHLNQPQHF
v_gene: TRBV18
d_gene: NA
abundance: once
j_gene: TRBJ1-5

CDR3nt: TGTGCCACCAGCAGATCGAGCGGGGGGGCTATAGATACGCAGTATTTT
CDR3aa: CATSRSSGGAIDTQYF
v_gene: TRBV15
d_gene: TRBD2
abundance: NA
j_gene: TRBJ2-3